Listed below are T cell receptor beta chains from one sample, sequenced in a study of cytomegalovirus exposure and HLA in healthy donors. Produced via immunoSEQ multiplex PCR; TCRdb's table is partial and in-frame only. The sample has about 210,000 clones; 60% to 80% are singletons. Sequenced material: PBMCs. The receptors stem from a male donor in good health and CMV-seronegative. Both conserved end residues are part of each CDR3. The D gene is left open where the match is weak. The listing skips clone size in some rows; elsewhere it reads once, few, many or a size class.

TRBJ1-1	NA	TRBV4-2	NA	CASSQGMGGDHTEAFF	TGTGCCAGCAGCCAAGGGATGGGAGGAGATCACACTGAAGCTTTCTTT
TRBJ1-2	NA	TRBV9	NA	CASSPRREGYGYTF	TGTGCCAGCAGCCCCCGTCGGGAGGGCTATGGCTACACCTTC
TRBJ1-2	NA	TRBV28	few	CASSLGHIYGYTF	TGTGCCAGCAGTTTAGGGCACATCTATGGCTACACCTTC
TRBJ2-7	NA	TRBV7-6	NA	CASGPHPGEQYF	TGTGCCAGCGGACCCCACCCAGGGGAGCAGTACTTC
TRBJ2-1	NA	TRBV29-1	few	CSVLRGYNEQFF	TGCAGCGTCCTCAGAGGGTACAATGAGCAGTTCTTC
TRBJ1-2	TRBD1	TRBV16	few	CASSRDRVRYTF	TGTGCCAGCAGCCGCGACAGGGTCCGTTACACCTTC
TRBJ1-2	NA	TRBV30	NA	CAWEREFLANYGCTF	TGTGCCTGGGAAAGGGAGTTTTTAGCTAACTATGGCTGCACCTTC
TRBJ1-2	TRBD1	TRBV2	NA	CASRLDRDDYGYTF	TGTGCCAGCAGGCTGGACAGGGATGACTATGGCTACACCTTC
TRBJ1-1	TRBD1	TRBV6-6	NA	CASSYGTGGGAFF	TGTGCCAGCAGTTATGGAACAGGGGGAGGAGCTTTCTTT
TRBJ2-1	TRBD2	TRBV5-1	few	CASSWGGGPGGNEQFF	TGCGCCAGCAGCTGGGGGGGAGGGCCCGGGGGCAATGAGCAGTTCTTC
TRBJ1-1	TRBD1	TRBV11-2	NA	CASSFRGQGITEAFF	TGCGCCAGCAGCTTCAGGGGACAGGGTATTACTGAAGCTTTCTTT
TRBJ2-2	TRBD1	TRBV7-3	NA	CASSRRPRIDRGGTGELFF	TGTGCCAGCAGCCGTCGCCCCCGAATAGACAGGGGGGGCACCGGGGAGCTGTTTTTT
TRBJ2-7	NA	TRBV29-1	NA	CSVWTGDNYEQYF	TGCAGCGTTTGGACCGGGGACAACTACGAGCAGTACTTC
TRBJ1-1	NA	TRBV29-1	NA	CSGNYGQPNTEAFF	TGCAGTGGTAACTATGGACAGCCCAACACTGAAGCTTTCTTT
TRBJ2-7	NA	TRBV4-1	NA	CASSQHGYEQYF	TGCGCCAGCAGCCAACACGGTTACGAGCAGTACTTC
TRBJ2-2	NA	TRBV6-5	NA	CASSYAANTGELFF	TGTGCCAGCAGTTACGCGGCGAACACCGGGGAGCTGTTTTTT
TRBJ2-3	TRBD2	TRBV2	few	CASIFSGGSSTDTQYF	TGTGCCAGCATATTTAGCGGGGGATCTAGCACAGATACGCAGTATTTT
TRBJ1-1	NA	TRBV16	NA	CASSQILLNTEAFF	TGTGCCAGCAGCCAAATCCTCCTGAACACTGAAGCTTTCTTT
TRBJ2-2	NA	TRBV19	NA	CASKVWAGLNTGELFF	TGTGCCAGTAAGGTTTGGGCAGGGTTGAACACCGGGGAGCTGTTTTTT
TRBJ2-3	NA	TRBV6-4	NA	CASSDSFGGSTDTQYF	TGTGCCAGCAGTGACTCGTTTGGCGGGAGCACAGATACGCAGTATTTT
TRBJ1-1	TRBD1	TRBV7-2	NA	CASILRGQGEAFF	TGTGCCAGCATACTTAGGGGGCAGGGAGAAGCTTTCTTT
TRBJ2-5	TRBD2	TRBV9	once	CASSPGASGRMRLSQETQYF	TGTGCCAGCTCACCGGGGGCTAGCGGGAGGATGAGATTGTCCCAAGAGACCCAGTACTTC
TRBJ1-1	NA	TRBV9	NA	CASTQGQGGYAFF	TGTGCCAGCACCCAGGGCCAGGGCGGATACGCTTTCTTT
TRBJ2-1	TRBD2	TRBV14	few	CASSLRESYNEQFF	TGTGCCAGCAGCCTGCGGGAGAGCTACAATGAGCAGTTCTTC
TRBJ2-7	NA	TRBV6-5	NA	CASSSGGGPYEQYF	TGTGCCAGCAGCTCCGGCGGAGGACCCTACGAGCAGTACTTC
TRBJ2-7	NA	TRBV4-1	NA	CASSQEWQAVYEQYF	TGCGCCAGCAGCCAAGAATGGCAGGCCGTCTACGAGCAGTACTTC
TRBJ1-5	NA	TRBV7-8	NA	CASVGSLSNQPQHF	TGTGCCAGCGTGGGCAGCCTGAGCAATCAGCCCCAGCATTTT
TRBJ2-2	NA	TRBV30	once	CAWKQGRNTGELFF	TGTGCCTGGAAGCAGGGGAGGAACACCGGGGAGCTGTTTTTT
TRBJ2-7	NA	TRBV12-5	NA	CASGLPREASAEDSYEQYF	TGTGCTAGTGGTTTGCCGAGGGAAGCTAGCGCCGAAGATTCCTACGAGCAGTACTTC
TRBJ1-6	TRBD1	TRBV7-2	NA	CASSPQQGADSPLHF	TGTGCCAGCAGCCCGCAACAGGGGGCAGATTCACCCCTCCACTTT
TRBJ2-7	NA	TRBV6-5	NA	CASSIGGLYEQYF	TGTGCCAGCAGCATAGGGGGTCTCTACGAGCAGTACTTC
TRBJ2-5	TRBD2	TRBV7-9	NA	CSSSLGLAGYQETQYF	TGTTCCAGCAGTCTTGGACTAGCGGGCTACCAAGAGACCCAGTACTTC
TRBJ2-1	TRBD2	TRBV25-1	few	CASGLAGGPNEQFF	TGTGCCAGCGGGCTAGCGGGGGGTCCCAATGAGCAGTTCTTC